A selection of T cell receptor beta chains follows, all from one sample in a study of OX40 agonist ivuxolimab in advanced cancers. Only in-frame clones appear in the TCRdb table, and some are missing; sequencing was by immunoSEQ multiplex PCR. The sample holds 69,000 or so clones, roughly 82% seen once. The input for sequencing was CD4+ or CD8+ T cells sorted from blood, taken in a trial of the OX40 agonist ivuxolimab. These receptors all come from an adult with an advanced solid tumor such as melanoma, head and neck, liver or kidney cancer. CDR3s include the opening cysteine and the closing phenylalanine or tryptophan. A D gene is named only where the DNA matches it firmly. Size is omitted from some rows. Given values are once, few, many or a class for expanded clones.

cdr3_aa cdr3_nt j_call clone_size d_call v_call
CASSLDPRTDTQYF TGTGCCAGCAGCTTAGACCCGAGGACGGATACGCAGTATTTT TRBJ2-3 few NA TRBV7-3
CASSIIGGGYEQYF TGTGCCAGTAGTATAATCGGAGGAGGTTACGAGCAGTACTTC TRBJ2-7 once NA TRBV19
CSANGYTF TGCAGTGCTAATGGCTACACCTTC TRBJ1-2 NA NA TRBV20-1
CASSSRGRGYTF TGTGCCAGCAGTTCCAGGGGGCGAGGCTACACCTTC TRBJ1-2 NA TRBD1 TRBV6-5
CASSTRTENTEAFF TGTGCCAGCAGTACTAGGACAGAGAACACTGAAGCTTTCTTT TRBJ1-1 NA NA TRBV6-5
CASSLGAGYTGELFF TGTGCCAGCAGTTTAGGGGCAGGCTACACCGGGGAGCTGTTTTTT TRBJ2-2 few NA TRBV28
CASTTGGWGTEAFF TGTGCCAGCACGACAGGGGGCTGGGGCACTGAAGCTTTCTTT TRBJ1-1 NA TRBD1 TRBV18
CSVDNTEAFF TGCAGCGTTGATAACACTGAAGCTTTCTTT TRBJ1-1 NA NA TRBV29-1
CASSDPTSGIIHEQFF TGTGCCAGCAGTGACCCTACTAGCGGGATTATACATGAGCAGTTCTTC TRBJ2-1 NA TRBD2 TRBV25-1
CASNPGGRYYNEQFF TGTGCCAGCAACCCGGGCGGGAGGTATTACAATGAGCAGTTCTTC TRBJ2-1 NA TRBD2 TRBV9
CASSPRVAGFGEQFF TGTGCCAGCTCACCACGGGTAGCGGGATTCGGTGAGCAGTTCTTC TRBJ2-1 NA TRBD2 TRBV18
CASSPGQGPPLRQYF TGTGCCAGCAGTCCGGGACAGGGACCCCCTCTTCGGCAGTACTTC TRBJ2-4 NA TRBD1 TRBV2
CASQGQGGQPQHF TGTGCCAGCCAGGGACAGGGGGGTCAGCCCCAGCATTTT TRBJ1-5 NA TRBD1 TRBV28
CASRTTSGSTEQFF TGTGCCAGTAGAACAACTAGCGGGAGTACTGAGCAGTTCTTC TRBJ2-1 NA TRBD2 TRBV19
CASSLLGSNQPQHF TGTGCCAGCAGCTTGTTAGGTAGCAATCAGCCCCAGCATTTT TRBJ1-5 NA NA TRBV5-5
CASSSPVSKSAEAFF TGTGCCAGCAGTTCCCCAGTTTCGAAGTCGGCTGAAGCTTTCTTT TRBJ1-1 NA NA TRBV28
CASSLELVNNEQFF TGCGCCAGCAGCTTGGAGTTAGTGAACAATGAGCAGTTCTTC TRBJ2-1 NA NA TRBV5-1
CASSRPFDTEAFF TGTGCCAGCAGCCGCCCTTTTGACACTGAAGCTTTCTTT TRBJ1-1 NA NA TRBV6-5
CSAREDSEAFF TGCAGTGCTAGAGAGGACAGTGAAGCTTTCTTT TRBJ1-1 few NA TRBV20-1
CASSEIAAGSF TGTGCCAGCAGTGAAATCGCGGCGGGGTCTTTT TRBJ2-3 NA NA TRBV6-1
CASRTSGSSYEQYF TGTGCCAGCAGGACTAGCGGGAGTTCCTACGAGCAGTACTTC TRBJ2-7 NA TRBD2 TRBV28
CAISPGQGNIQYF TGTGCCATCAGCCCCGGGCAGGGCAACATTCAGTACTTC TRBJ2-4 NA NA TRBV10-3
CASSLLQGPKNIQYF TGTGCCAGCAGCTTGCTCCAGGGCCCCAAAAACATTCAGTACTTC TRBJ2-4 NA NA TRBV5-4
CASSLPFPTDGYTF TGTGCCAGCAGTTTGCCGTTCCCGACAGATGGCTACACCTTC TRBJ1-2 few NA TRBV28
CASSAGDTGVKAFF TGTGCCAGCAGCGCGGGGGATACAGGGGTGAAAGCTTTCTTT TRBJ1-1 NA TRBD1 TRBV9
CASSLADGTAKNIQYF TGTGCCAGCAGTTTGGCCGACGGGACTGCCAAAAACATTCAGTACTTC TRBJ2-4 NA NA TRBV28
CASSPEVGLSHTQYF TGCGCCAGCAGCCCCGAGGTGGGACTATCCCACACCCAGTACTTC TRBJ2-5 NA TRBD2 TRBV5-1
CASSPRTSGSYAASYNEQFF TGTGCCAGCTCACCACGGACTAGCGGGAGCTACGCAGCCTCCTACAATGAGCAGTTCTTC TRBJ2-1 NA TRBD2 TRBV18
CASSIQAGSNTDTQYF TGCGCCAGCAGCATTCAAGCGGGATCTAACACAGATACGCAGTATTTT TRBJ2-3 NA TRBD2 TRBV4-3
CASSQDPTTSGTNNEQFF TGCGCCAGCAGCCAAGATCCCACGACTAGCGGGACTAACAATGAGCAGTTCTTC TRBJ2-1 NA TRBD2 TRBV4-1
CASRKYQGAYEQYF TGTGCCAGCAGGAAATACCAGGGGGCTTACGAGCAGTACTTC TRBJ2-7 NA TRBD1 TRBV6-5
CATSRGGGARAHTEAFF TGTGCCACCAGCAGAGGCGGCGGGGCGCGGGCCCACACTGAAGCTTTCTTT TRBJ1-1 once NA TRBV15
CARTSGPVGETQYF TGCGCCAGGACTAGCGGCCCTGTGGGAGAGACCCAGTACTTC TRBJ2-5 once TRBD2 TRBV23-1
CASSLVARGSYEQYF TGCGCCAGCAGCTTGGTTGCTAGAGGGTCCTACGAGCAGTACTTC TRBJ2-7 NA NA TRBV5-1
CASSSNQPQHF TGTGCCAGCAGTTCCAATCAGCCCCAGCATTTT TRBJ1-5 NA NA TRBV27
CASSLQGFQETQYF TGTGCCAGCAGCCTACAGGGGTTCCAAGAGACCCAGTACTTC TRBJ2-5 NA TRBD1 TRBV2
CASSPGQSDTQYF TGTGCCAGCTCACCAGGGCAGTCAGATACGCAGTATTTT TRBJ2-3 NA NA TRBV18
CASSPLLSSGANVLTF TGTGCCAGCTCACCCCTATTAAGCTCTGGGGCCAACGTCCTGACTTTC TRBJ2-6 NA NA TRBV18
CASSDLEDSRVTQYF TGTGCCAGCAGTGACTTAGAAGACAGCAGGGTTACCCAGTACTTC TRBJ2-5 NA NA TRBV6-4
CASSLDGMRLSEQFF TGTGCCAGCAGCTTAGACGGGATGAGGCTTTCTGAGCAGTTCTTC TRBJ2-1 NA NA TRBV11-2
CASSPGNEQYF TGTGCCAGCAGCCCCGGCAATGAGCAGTACTTC TRBJ2-7 few NA TRBV2
CAAQVQGKNEKLFF TGTGCCGCCCAAGTCCAGGGAAAGAATGAAAAACTGTTTTTT TRBJ1-4 NA NA TRBV6-9
CASSQGNYGYTF TGTGCCAGCAGCCAGGGGAACTATGGCTACACCTTC TRBJ1-2 NA NA TRBV16
CASSPLVGGTGELFF TGTGCCAGCTCACCACTCGTAGGGGGCACCGGGGAGCTGTTTTTT TRBJ2-2 NA NA TRBV18
CASSNGGNTGELFF TGTGCCAGCAGCAACGGGGGGAACACCGGGGAGCTGTTTTTT TRBJ2-2 NA NA TRBV28
CASSWDRGETQYF TGTGCCAGCAGCTGGGACAGGGGTGAGACCCAGTACTTC TRBJ2-5 few TRBD1 TRBV7-7
CASSLGVGGAQETQYF TGTGCCAGCAGCCTAGGTGTAGGGGGCGCCCAGGAGACCCAGTACTTC TRBJ2-5 NA TRBD1 TRBV7-2
CASGTGTADTQYF TGTGCCAGCGGGACAGGGACCGCAGATACGCAGTATTTT TRBJ2-3 NA TRBD1 TRBV2
CASSGDGTGYQPQHF TGTGCCAGCAGTGGGGACGGGACAGGGTACCAGCCCCAGCATTTT TRBJ1-5 NA TRBD1 TRBV2
CASSLWPRGETQYF TGTGCCAGCAGCTTGTGGCCCAGGGGGGAGACCCAGTACTTC TRBJ2-5 NA TRBD1 TRBV5-5